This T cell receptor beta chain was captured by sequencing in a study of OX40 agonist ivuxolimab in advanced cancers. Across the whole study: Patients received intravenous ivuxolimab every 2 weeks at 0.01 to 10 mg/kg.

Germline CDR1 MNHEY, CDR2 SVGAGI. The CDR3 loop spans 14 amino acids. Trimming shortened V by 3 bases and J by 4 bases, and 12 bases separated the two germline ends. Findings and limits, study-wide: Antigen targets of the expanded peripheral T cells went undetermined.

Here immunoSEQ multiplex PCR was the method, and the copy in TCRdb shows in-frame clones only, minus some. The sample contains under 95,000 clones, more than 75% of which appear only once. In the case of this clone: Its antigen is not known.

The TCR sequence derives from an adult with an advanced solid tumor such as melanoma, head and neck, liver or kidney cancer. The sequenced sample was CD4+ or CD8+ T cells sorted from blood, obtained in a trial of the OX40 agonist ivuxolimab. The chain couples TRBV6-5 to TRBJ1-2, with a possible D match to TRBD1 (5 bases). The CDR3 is CASSYNLGVYGYTF. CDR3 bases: TGTGCCAGCAGTTATAATCTGGGGGTCTATGGCTACACCTTC.